A selection of T cell receptor beta chains follows, all from one sample in a study of control samples from healthy donors and cancer patients. Clones were read by immunoSEQ multiplex PCR, and TCRdb kept only the in-frame ones, dropping some. The profile shows approximately 150,000 clones, around 86% of them singletons. Source material: blood. The receptors here all came from a man aged 25-45 years in good health. CDR3s include the opening cysteine and the closing phenylalanine or tryptophan. A D gene is named only where the DNA matches it firmly. Clone size is shown for a subset of rows, as once, few, many or a class of expanded clone.

>-|-|TRBJ1-6|TRBV7-9
TGTGCCAGCAGCCCTAATCCAGGGTACAATTCACCCCTCCACTTT
CASSPNPGYNSPLHF
>TRBD1|-|TRBJ2-3|TRBV29-1
TGCAGCGTCCAGGGGGGGGACAGGGGCGCAGATACGCAGTATTTT
CSVQGGDRGADTQYF
>-|-|TRBJ1-2|TRBV6-5
TGTGCCAGCAGCTTGGCGGAGGGTAACTATGGCTACACCTTC
CASSLAEGNYGYTF
>TRBD2|-|TRBJ2-1|TRBV2
TGTGCCAGCAGTGAGGGACTAGCCCGGCCAAACAATGAGCAGTTCTTC
CASSEGLARPNNEQFF
>TRBD1|-|TRBJ1-2|TRBV6-5
TGTGCCAGCAGTTACGGGCAGGGGGGCTATGGCTACACCTTC
CASSYGQGGYGYTF
>TRBD1|once|TRBJ1-1|TRBV3-1/TRBV3-2
TGTGCCAGCAGCCAAGGTGGTAGGGGGCCTCTAATGAACACTGAAGCTTTCTTT
CASSQGGRGPLMNTEAFF
>TRBD2|-|TRBJ2-5|TRBV3-1/TRBV3-2
TGTGCCAGCAGCCTTGGACTAGCGGGGTACCAAGAGACCCAGTACTTC
CASSLGLAGYQETQYF
>-|-|TRBJ1-1|TRBV7-7
TGTGCTAGCAGCTTAGGAATGAACACTGAAGCTTTCTTT
CASSLGMNTEAFF
>TRBD2|few|TRBJ2-3|TRBV9
TGTGCCAGCAGCGTGACTAGCGGGAGCTCATATACGCAGTATTTT
CASSVTSGSSYTQYF
>-|once|TRBJ2-7|TRBV5-1
TGCGCCAGCAGCTCCACCGGGACTGAGCGAAGGGGAGAGCAGTACTTC
CASSSTGTERRGEQYF
>TRBD2|-|TRBJ2-3|TRBV4-2
TGTGCCAGCAGCCAACTAGCGGGGGGGCCCACAGATACGCAGTATTTT
CASSQLAGGPTDTQYF
>-|-|TRBJ2-1|TRBV5-8
TGTGCCAGCAGCCTCTACCTTAGCCCGGTTCGGGAGCAGTTCTTC
CASSLYLSPVREQFF
>-|once|TRBJ1-5|TRBV27
TGTGCCAGCAGCCCCACGGGACAAAATCAGCCCCAGCATTTT
CASSPTGQNQPQHF
>TRBD2|once|TRBJ2-2|TRBV11-3
TGTGCCAGCAGCTTGCGTGCAGAAGCGGGAAAGAACACCGGGGAGCTGTTTTTT
CASSLRAEAGKNTGELFF